A single sample gave rise to the 20 T cell receptor beta chains below, sequenced in a study of CD8+ T cells in alopecia areata (dated by TCRdb to the late 2010s). The library was made by the immunoSEQ multiplex PCR assay. RNA was extracted from all samples and reverse transcribed into cDNA as template for TCR sequencing. What TCRdb holds here is the immuneACCESS table cut down to in-frame rearrangements. Part of the clones is not present; checked against another copy, under half of the missing clones reflect an unresolved V gene, and the others are unexplained. The sample data list 75,000 to 80,000 clones, and roughly 70% of these were observed just once. The top ten hold around 22% of the sample. Per the publication, the time point label means: around 22 weeks on oral tofacitinib. The label giving this sample's treatment or condition can be read as: oral pan-JAK inhibitor, 5-10 mg twice daily. This specimen consisted of CD8+ T cells sorted from blood, obtained at week 24, from a patient treated with tofacitinib. These receptors were collected from a human donor with alopecia areata.

The J gene is TRBJ2-3, the V gene TRBV2; a weak D match, TRBD1 (6 bases). V lost 6 bases, J lost 2 bases, and 12 bases lay in between. CDR1 and CDR2 from the germline V gene are SNHLY and FYNNEI. This CDR3 is 14 amino acids long. The CDR3 spells CASRSDSYTDTQYF. CDR3 bases: TGTGCCAGCAGATCGGACAGCTACACAGATACGCAGTATTTT.

The genes are TRBV29-1 and TRBJ2-1; 8 bases match TRBD1. From germline, CDR1 is SQVTM and CDR2 ANQGSEA. J was trimmed by 8 bases and V by 7 bases; bases with no gene match: 10. The CDR3 extends over 13 amino acids. This CDR3 reads CSGGDRLGHEQFF. In nucleotides, the CDR3 is TGCAGCGGAGGGGACAGGCTGGGGCATGAGCAGTTCTTC.

The chain joins TRBV5-1 to TRBJ2-1; D is undetermined. CDR3 length: 13 amino acids. Germline V lookup: CDR1 SGHRS, CDR2 YFSETQ. Trimming pared 3 bases from V and 5 bases from J, leaving 9 bases between. CDR3 residues: CASSSGYDNEQFF. CDR3 DNA sequence: TGCGCCAGCAGCTCCGGCTACGACAATGAGCAGTTCTTC.

V gene TRBV12-5 combines with J gene TRBJ2-5; D is perhaps TRBD2 (5 bases). Trimming removed 2 bases at V and 5 bases at J, with 12 bases between. Germline loops: CDR1 LGHNT, CDR2 FRNRAP. This CDR3 spans 14 amino acids. The CDR3 DNA is TGTGCTAGTGGTTTGACCCCGGAGGTGGAGACCCAGTACTTC. It translates to CASGLTPEVETQYF.

A single count supports this clone. V gene TRBV9 combines with J gene TRBJ2-5, with D maybe TRBD2 (6 bases). The CDR3 has 17 amino acids. Germline CDR1 reads SGDLS; CDR2 reads YYNGEE. Trimming stripped 2 bases from V and 3 bases from J, with 20 bases between. The CDR3 DNA reads as TGTGCCAGCAGCGTCGGGGGACGCGTAGATGGAGAAGAGACCCAGTACTTC. It specifies CASSVGGRVDGEETQYF. Supplemented by reference TRBV9 and TRBJ2-5, the full variable domain reads DSGVTQTPKHLITATGQRVTLRCSPRSGDLSVYWYQQSLDQGLQFLIQYYNGEERAKGNILERFSAQQFPDLHSELNLSSLELGDSALYFCASSVGGRVDGEETQYFGPGTRLLVL.

This clone was observed a few times. This rearrangement joins TRBV5-6 to TRBJ1-2; the D is unclear. The germline V gene encodes CDR1 SGHDT and CDR2 YYEEEE. CDR3 size: 14 residues. V was pared by 4 bases and J by 4 bases, with 14 bases between. The CDR3 is CASSDDPNPYGYTF. CDR3 coding DNA: TGTGCCAGCAGCGACGACCCAAATCCCTATGGCTACACCTTC.

The V and J genes are TRBV29-1 and TRBJ2-5; 13 bases are shared with TRBD2. There are 18 residues in the CDR3. Trimming cost V 0 bases and J 2 bases; bases outside gene matches: 9. In germline, CDR1 is SQVTM, CDR2 ANQGSEA. The CDR3 sequence is CSVEEAGLAGWGQETQYF. The CDR3 nucleotides read TGCAGCGTTGAAGAAGCGGGACTAGCGGGGTGGGGGCAAGAGACCCAGTACTTC.

The chain links TRBV10-3 to TRBJ2-7; tentatively, D is TRBD1 (6 bases). The V end lost 7 bases, the J end lost 9 bases, and 16 bases lay between the germline ends. Germline V CDR1 and CDR2: ENHRY, SYGVKD. The CDR3 has 12 residues. CDR3 DNA sequence: TGTGCCATCATGAGGGACACCCAGGGGCAGTACTTC. Encoded protein: CAIMRDTQGQYF.

This chain uses TRBV7-9 with TRBJ2-1; D is unresolved. With 0 bases removed from V and 2 bases from J, the gap between germline ends came to 11 bases. There are 16 residues in the CDR3. The V gene's germline CDR1 is SEHNR and CDR2 FQNEAQ (reference sequence). In DNA, the CDR3 is TGTGCCAGCAGCTTAGCGGAGTCTAGGACCTACAATGAGCAGTTCTTC. Translated: CASSLAESRTYNEQFF. Complete variable domain (other parts from reference TRBV7-9 and TRBJ2-1): DTGVSQNPRHKITKRGQNVTFRCDPISEHNRLYWYRQTLGQGPEFLTYFQNEAQLEKSRLLSDRFSAERPKGSFSTLEIQRTEQGDSAMYLCASSLAESRTYNEQFFGPGTRLTVL.

This clone was seen only a few times. The rearrangement joins TRBV25-1 to TRBJ1-1; unclear D gene. The V end lost 3 bases, the J end lost 10 bases, and 12 bases lay between the germline ends. The CDR3 contains 12 residues. CDR1 is MGHDK and CDR2 is SYGVNS in the germline V gene. The CDR3 sequence: CASSEGVVGAFF. CDR3 nucleotides: TGTGCCAGCAGTGAGGGTGTGGTCGGAGCTTTCTTT.

This clone was recorded once. V is TRBV7-9 and J is TRBJ2-5; 8 bases fit TRBD2. This CDR3 is 16 amino acids long. The germline V gene encodes CDR1 SEHNR and CDR2 FQNEAQ (reference sequence). With 5 bases clipped from V and 5 bases from J, the junction kept 13 bases outside the gene matches. CDR3 region: CASSHPSGGGLETQYF. The CDR3 region has the DNA TGTGCCAGCAGCCATCCCAGCGGGGGAGGGTTGGAGACCCAGTACTTC.

The chain is built from TRBV7-9 and TRBJ2-4; 7 bases line up with TRBD1. CDR1 and CDR2 from the germline V gene are SEHNR and FQNEAQ (reference sequence). With V trimmed by 2 bases and J by 10 bases, 8 bases remained unmatched. The CDR3 has 14 residues. Here the CDR3 reads CASSLSTGVEIQYF. DNA for the CDR3: TGTGCCAGCAGCTTATCCACAGGGGTGGAAATTCAGTACTTC.

The chain is built from TRBV4-1 and TRBJ1-5, with D possibly TRBD1 on 6 matching bases. From germline, CDR1 is MGHRA and CDR2 YSYEKL. V lost 7 bases and J lost 4, with 20 bases in between. The CDR3 extends over 16 amino acids. The CDR3 nucleotides read TGCGCCAGCACCCTTACCTTACAGGGAGGGAATCAGCCCCAGCATTTT. Protein product: CASTLTLQGGNQPQHF.

The rearrangement links TRBV7-8 to TRBJ2-3, with D perhaps assigned TRBD1 or TRBD2 (5 bases each). This CDR3 is 17 amino acids long. V gave up 2 bases and J gave up 4 bases, with 19 bases separating them. Germline assignment: CDR1 SGHVS and CDR2 FQNEAQ. CDR3 loop: CASSLLGAETAADTQYF. In DNA, the CDR3 is TGTGCCAGCAGCTTATTAGGGGCGGAGACAGCGGCAGATACGCAGTATTTT.

The rearrangement uses TRBV4-3 and TRBJ2-3; D is possibly TRBD2 (6 bases). V was cut by 4 bases and J by 0 bases, with 17 bases left in between. Germline V gene lookup returns CDR1 LGHNA and CDR2 YSLEER. The CDR3 totals 17 residues. The CDR3 region is CASSLLTSYPSTDTQYF. CDR3 bases: TGCGCCAGCAGCCTCCTAACTAGCTACCCTAGCACAGATACGCAGTATTTT.

Of note for this clone: Within the sample, other DNA sequences also encode this same CDR3. The chain employs TRBV7-9 and TRBJ2-1; D is unclear. The germline gives CDR1 SEHNR, CDR2 FQNEAQ (reference sequence). Trimming pared 0 bases from V and 5 bases from J, leaving 2 bases between. This CDR3 has 12 amino acids. In DNA, the CDR3 is TGTGCCAGCAGCTTAGCGGACAATGAGCAGTTCTTC. It is translated as CASSLADNEQFF.

The chain joins TRBV6-6 to TRBJ1-2; a weak D match, TRBD1 (5 bases). The CDR3 runs to 16 residues. Germline loops: CDR1 MNHNY, CDR2 SVGAGI (reference sequence). Trimming took 0 bases from V and 5 from J, leaving 16 bases between them. The CDR3: CASSYSMQTVTYGYTF. Here the CDR3 DNA reads TGTGCCAGCAGTTACTCGATGCAGACAGTGACTTATGGCTACACCTTC.

There are a few counts of this clone. The rearrangement links TRBV14 to TRBJ2-3; D is unresolved. The CDR3 is made up of 12 amino acids. With 4 bases removed from V and 2 bases from J, the gap between germline ends came to 4 bases. The germline V gene has CDR1 SGHDN and CDR2 FVKESK. The CDR3 sequence: CASSRSTDTQYF. The CDR3 DNA reads TGTGCCAGCAGCCGATCCACAGATACGCAGTATTTT.

This chain connects TRBV27 to TRBJ2-7, with 8 positions matching TRBD1. CDR3 length: 13 residues. With 2 bases clipped from V and 3 bases from J, the junction kept 0 bases outside the gene matches. Germline-derived CDR1 and CDR2 are MNHEY and SMNVEV (reference sequence). In DNA, the CDR3 is TGTGCCAGCAGTTTAACAGGGGGCTACGAGCAGTACTTC. Amino acid sequence: CASSLTGGYEQYF.

The chain recombines TRBV5-1 with TRBJ2-2; 10 positions match TRBD2. Per germline, CDR1 SGHRS and CDR2 YFSETQ. The CDR3 is 15 residues long. The trim removed 0 bases at V and 8 bases at J, leaving 4 bases unmatched. DNA for the CDR3: TGCGCCAGCAGCTTGGGACTAGCGGGTTCTGGGGAGCTGTTTTTT. Residues: CASSLGLAGSGELFF.